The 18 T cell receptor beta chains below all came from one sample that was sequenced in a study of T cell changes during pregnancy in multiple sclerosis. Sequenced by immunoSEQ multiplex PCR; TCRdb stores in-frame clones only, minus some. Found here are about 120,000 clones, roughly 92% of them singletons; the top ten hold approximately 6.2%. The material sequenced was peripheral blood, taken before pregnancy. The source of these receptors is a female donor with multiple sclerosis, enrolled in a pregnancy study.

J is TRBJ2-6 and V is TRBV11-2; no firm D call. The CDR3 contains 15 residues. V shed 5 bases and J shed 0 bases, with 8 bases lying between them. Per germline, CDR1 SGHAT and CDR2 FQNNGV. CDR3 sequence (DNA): TGTGCCAGCAGCCTGCGTCGCTCTGGGGCCAACGTCCTGACTTTC. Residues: CASSLRRSGANVLTF. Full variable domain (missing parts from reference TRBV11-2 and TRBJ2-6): EAGVAQSPRYKIIEKRQSVAFWCNPISGHATLYWYQQILGQGPKLLIQFQNNGVVDDSQLPKDRFSAERLKGVDSTLKIQPAKLEDSAVYLCASSLRRSGANVLTFGAGSRLTVL.

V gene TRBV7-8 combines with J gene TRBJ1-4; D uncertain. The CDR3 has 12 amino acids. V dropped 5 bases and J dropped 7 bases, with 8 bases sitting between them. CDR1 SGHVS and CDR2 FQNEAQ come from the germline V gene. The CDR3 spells CASSPRGEKLFF. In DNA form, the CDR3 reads TGTGCCAGCAGCCCCCGAGGTGAAAAACTGTTTTTT.

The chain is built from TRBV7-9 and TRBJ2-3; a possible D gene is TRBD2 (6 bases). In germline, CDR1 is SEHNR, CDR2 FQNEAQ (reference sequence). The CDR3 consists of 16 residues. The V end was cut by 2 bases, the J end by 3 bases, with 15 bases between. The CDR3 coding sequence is TGTGCCAGCAGCTTACCGACTAGTGATAGAACAGATACGCAGTATTTT. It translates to CASSLPTSDRTDTQYF.

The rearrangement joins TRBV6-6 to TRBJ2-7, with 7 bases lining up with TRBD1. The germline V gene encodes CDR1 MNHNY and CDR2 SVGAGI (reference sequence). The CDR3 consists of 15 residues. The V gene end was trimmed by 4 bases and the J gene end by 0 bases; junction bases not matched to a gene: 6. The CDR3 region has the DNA TGTGCCAGCAGTTCGACAGGGATGGTCTCCTACGAGCAGTACTTC. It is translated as CASSSTGMVSYEQYF.

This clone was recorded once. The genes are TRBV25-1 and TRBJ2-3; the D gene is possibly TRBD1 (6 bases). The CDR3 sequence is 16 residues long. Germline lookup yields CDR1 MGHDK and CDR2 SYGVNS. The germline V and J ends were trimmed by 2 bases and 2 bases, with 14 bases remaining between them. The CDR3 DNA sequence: TGTGCCAGCAGTGAAGCCACAGGGCGTTACACAGATACGCAGTATTTT. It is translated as CASSEATGRYTDTQYF.

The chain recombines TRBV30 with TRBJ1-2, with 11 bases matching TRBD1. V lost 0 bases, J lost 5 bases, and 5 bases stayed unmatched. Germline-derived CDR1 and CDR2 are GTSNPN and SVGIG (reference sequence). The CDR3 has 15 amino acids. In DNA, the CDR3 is TGTGCCTGGAGTGTGGGTGGGACAGGGGGTTATGGCTACACCTTC. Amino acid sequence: CAWSVGGTGGYGYTF.

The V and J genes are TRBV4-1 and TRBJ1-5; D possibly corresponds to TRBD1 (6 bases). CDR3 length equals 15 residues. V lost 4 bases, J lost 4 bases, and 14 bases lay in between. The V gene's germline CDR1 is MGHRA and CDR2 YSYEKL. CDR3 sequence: CASSLDPTGNQPQHF. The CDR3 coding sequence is TGCGCCAGCAGCCTTGATCCCACAGGGAATCAGCCCCAGCATTTT.

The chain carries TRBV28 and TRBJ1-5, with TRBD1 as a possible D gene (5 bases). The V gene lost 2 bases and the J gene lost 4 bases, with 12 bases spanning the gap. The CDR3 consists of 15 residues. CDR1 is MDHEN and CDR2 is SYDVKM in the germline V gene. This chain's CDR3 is CASSLLDRPNQPQHF. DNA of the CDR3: TGTGCCAGCAGTTTACTCGACAGACCGAATCAGCCCCAGCATTTT.

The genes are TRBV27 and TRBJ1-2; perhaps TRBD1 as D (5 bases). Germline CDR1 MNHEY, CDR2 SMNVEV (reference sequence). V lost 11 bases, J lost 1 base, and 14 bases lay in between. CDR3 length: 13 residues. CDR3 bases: TGTGCCTCCGCGACAGCAAATAACTATGGCTACACCTTC. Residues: CASATANNYGYTF.

CDR3 residues: CASSNRQVNQPQHF. In DNA form, the CDR3 reads TGTGCCAGCAGTAATCGGCAGGTCAATCAGCCCCAGCATTTT. The chain couples TRBV2 to TRBJ1-5; D gene ambiguous. This CDR3 is 14 amino acids long. Germline lookup yields CDR1 SNHLY and CDR2 FYNNEI. V lost 5 bases and J lost 3, with 11 bases in between.

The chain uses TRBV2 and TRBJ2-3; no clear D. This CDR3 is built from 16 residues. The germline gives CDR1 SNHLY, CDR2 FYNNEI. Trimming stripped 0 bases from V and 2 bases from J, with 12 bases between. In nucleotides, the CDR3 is TGTGCCAGCAGTGAAGCGGGCCACCTCCTCACAGATACGCAGTATTTT. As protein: CASSEAGHLLTDTQYF.

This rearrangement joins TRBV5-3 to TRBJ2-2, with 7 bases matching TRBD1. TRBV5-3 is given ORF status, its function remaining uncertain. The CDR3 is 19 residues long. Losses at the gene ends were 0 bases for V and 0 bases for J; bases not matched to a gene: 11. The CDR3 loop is CARSLERGPSRANTGELFF. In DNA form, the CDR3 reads TGTGCCAGAAGCTTGGAAAGGGGGCCCTCACGGGCGAACACCGGGGAGCTGTTTTTT.

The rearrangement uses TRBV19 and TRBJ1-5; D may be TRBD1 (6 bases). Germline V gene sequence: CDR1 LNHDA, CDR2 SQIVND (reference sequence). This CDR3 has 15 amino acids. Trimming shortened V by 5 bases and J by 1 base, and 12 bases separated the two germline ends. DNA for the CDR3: TGTGCCAGTAGTTCCCGGGACATCAGCAATCAGCCCCAGCATTTT. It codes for CASSSRDISNQPQHF.

CDR3 sequence (DNA): TGTGCCAGCAGCTTGGCAGGGGGCGGGAATTCACCCCTCCACTTT. As protein: CASSLAGGGNSPLHF. The chain carries TRBV5-8 and TRBJ1-6; 8 bases align to TRBD1. CDR1 SGHTS and CDR2 YDEGEE come from the germline V gene. Germline trimming cut 0 bases from V and 7 bases from J; bases unmatched to any gene: 3. The CDR3 is 15 amino acids.

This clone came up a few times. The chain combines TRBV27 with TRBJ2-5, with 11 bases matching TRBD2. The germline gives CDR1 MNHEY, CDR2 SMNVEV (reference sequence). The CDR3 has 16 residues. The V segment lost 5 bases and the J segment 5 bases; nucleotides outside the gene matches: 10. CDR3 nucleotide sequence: TGTGCCAGCAGTCTCCGTAGCGGGGGGGCTGTGGAGACCCAGTACTTC. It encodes CASSLRSGGAVETQYF.

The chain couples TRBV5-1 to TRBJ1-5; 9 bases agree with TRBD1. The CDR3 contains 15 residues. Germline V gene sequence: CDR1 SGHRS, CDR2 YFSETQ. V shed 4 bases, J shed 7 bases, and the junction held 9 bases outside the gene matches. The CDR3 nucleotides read TGCGCCAGCAGCCCCGGACAGGGGCTTGGGCAGCCCCAGCATTTT. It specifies CASSPGQGLGQPQHF.

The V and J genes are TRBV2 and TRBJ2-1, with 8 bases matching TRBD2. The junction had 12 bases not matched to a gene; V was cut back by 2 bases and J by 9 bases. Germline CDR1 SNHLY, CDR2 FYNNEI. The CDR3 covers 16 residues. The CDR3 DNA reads TGTGCCAGCAGTGAAAGTAACGGGGGGGCGCGTGGTGAGCAGTTCTTC. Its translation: CASSESNGGARGEQFF.

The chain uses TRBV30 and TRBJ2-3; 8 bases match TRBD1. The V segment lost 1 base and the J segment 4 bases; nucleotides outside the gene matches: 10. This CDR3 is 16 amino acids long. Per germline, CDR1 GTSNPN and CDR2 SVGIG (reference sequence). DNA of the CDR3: TGTGCCTGGAGTGCAAGACAGGGGCTAAGGGCAGATACGCAGTATTTT. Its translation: CAWSARQGLRADTQYF.